The 22 T cell receptor beta chains below were found in one sample sequenced in a study of T-cell memory formation after mild COVID-19. TCRdb itself ran the 5' RACE reads through MiXCR, one entry per CDR3 protein. In the table there are 350,000 or so distinct CDR3 sequences, 20% to 25% of which are singletons. The sequenced sample was PBMCs or a T cell subset sorted from them (not recorded which). These receptors came from an adult woman who had mild COVID-19 (a few samples of this study predate the infection). Cell type and time point are not known.

The chain employs TRBV20-1 and TRBJ1-2; maybe TRBD1 (6 bases). Germline V gives CDR1 DFQATT, CDR2 SNEGSKA (reference sequence). Trimming removed 6 bases at V and 4 bases at J, with 15 bases between. This CDR3 spans 13 amino acids. The CDR3 spells CSARQEDAYGYTF. The CDR3 coding sequence is TGCAGTGCCCGACAGGAGGATGCCTATGGCTACACCTTC.

The V call is TRBV6-5, the J call TRBJ1-1; tentative D call: TRBD1 (5 bases). The CDR3 length is 15 residues. V lost 4 bases and J 1 base, leaving 13 bases between the germline ends. The germline V gene has CDR1 MNHEY and CDR2 SVGAGI. The CDR3 DNA follows: TGTGCCAGCAGTTCCGACGGGACGGGGAACACTGAAGCTTTCTTT. Its protein product is CASSSDGTGNTEAFF.

The chain couples TRBV3-1 to TRBJ1-1; unclear D gene. Germline V gene sequence: CDR1 LGHDT, CDR2 YNNKEL (reference sequence). This CDR3 region has 13 residues. The V end lost 2 bases, the J end lost 12 bases, and 16 bases lay between the germline ends. The CDR3 region has the DNA TGTGCCAGCAGCCAACTATCCTCAGCCGCGTCTTTCTTT. Translation gives CASSQLSSAASFF.

The chain is built from TRBV5-1 and TRBJ1-1, with D perhaps TRBD1 (6 bases). CDR3 length equals 15 residues. The V end was cut by 4 bases, the J end by 1 base, with 14 bases between. Germline CDR1 reads SGHRS; CDR2 reads YFSETQ. The DNA of the CDR3 is TGCGCCAGCAGCATAACAGGGTTACAGAACACTGAAGCTTTCTTT. Translating gives CASSITGLQNTEAFF.

This rearrangement joins TRBV7-3 to TRBJ1-1, with 12 bases that match TRBD1. V lost 3 bases and J lost 6; bases outside the gene matches: 5. This CDR3 region has 15 residues. The germline gives CDR1 SGHTA, CDR2 FQGTGA. The CDR3 sequence is CASSLGGQGAAEAFF. The CDR3 bases are TGTGCCAGCAGCTTGGGGGGACAGGGGGCGGCTGAAGCTTTCTTT.

This clonotype was counted many times. The chain recombines TRBV4-3 with TRBJ2-1; 10 nucleotides match TRBD2. J lost 3 bases, V lost 3 bases, and 20 bases had no gene match. The CDR3 has 21 amino acids. The germline V gene has CDR1 LGHNA and CDR2 YSLEER. The CDR3 DNA is TGCGCCAGCAGCCAGGCAACGACCCAGGAGAGGACTAGCGGAATCTACAATGAGCAGTTCTTC. It yields the protein CASSQATTQERTSGIYNEQFF.

This clonotype was counted only a few times. V usage is TRBV6-5 and J usage is TRBJ2-4, with TRBD2 identical over 12 bases. After removal of 4 bases from V and 7 bases from J, the junction contained 11 bases not matched to a gene. CDR1 and CDR2 from the germline V gene are MNHEY and SVGAGI. The CDR3 has 17 amino acids. CDR3 amino acids: CASSFGLAGIEGNIQYF. The CDR3 DNA follows: TGTGCCAGCAGTTTCGGACTAGCGGGAATCGAGGGTAACATTCAGTACTTC.

This clonotype showed up just a few times. The V gene is TRBV3-1, the J gene TRBJ1-1; D gene ambiguous. CDR3 length: 14 amino acids. Germline CDR1 is LGHDT and CDR2 is YNNKEL (reference sequence). V was pared by 6 bases and J by 6 bases, with 17 bases between. CDR3 DNA sequence: TGTGCCAGCAGGCCCGGTGGGTCTACCGCTGAAGCTTTCTTT. It encodes CASRPGGSTAEAFF.

This chain links TRBV3-1 with TRBJ2-7, with D tentatively TRBD1 or TRBD2 (5 bases each). V gave up 1 base and J gave up 6 bases, with 13 bases separating them. CDR1 and CDR2 (germline): LGHDT, YNNKEL (reference sequence). This CDR3 is built from 14 residues. In DNA, the CDR3 is TGTGCCAGCAGCCAAGTAACGGGGCAGGCCGAGCAGTACTTC. Its protein product is CASSQVTGQAEQYF.

This clonotype was detected only a few times. V and J are TRBV18 and TRBJ1-5; D may be TRBD1 (6 bases). The V and J ends lost 4 bases and 0 bases respectively, with 16 bases between them. This CDR3 is 17 amino acids long. Looked up from germline, CDR1 is KGHSH and CDR2 is LQKENI. The CDR3 spells CASSRAGVFDSNQPQHF. The CDR3 nucleotides read TGTGCCAGCTCACGGGCAGGGGTCTTTGATAGCAATCAGCCCCAGCATTTT.

This clonotype turned up a few times. The chain combines TRBV5-1 with TRBJ2-7; tentatively, D is TRBD1 or TRBD2 (5 bases each). There are 14 residues in the CDR3. V lost 3 bases, J lost 2 bases, and 12 bases lay in between. In germline, CDR1 is SGHRS, CDR2 YFSETQ. The CDR3: CASSYPGRTYEQYF. The DNA of the CDR3 is TGCGCCAGCAGCTATCCGGGACGCACCTACGAGCAGTACTTC.

Concerning this clonotype itself: One junction end does not reproduce the germline sequence, and a read error may be involved. The chain links TRBV7-7 to TRBJ2-5, with TRBD2 as a possible D gene (7 bases). Germline V gene data show CDR1 as SSHAT and CDR2 as FNYEAQ (reference sequence). The CDR3 is made up of 15 amino acids. The CDR3 DNA reads as TGTGCTAGCAGCTTTGGGGTCGGGGGGCGCGAGACCCAGTACTTC. Residues: CASSFGVGGRETQYF. Full variable domain (missing parts from reference TRBV7-7 and TRBJ2-5): GAGVSQSPRYKVTKRGQDVTLRCDPISSHATLYWYQQALGQGPEFLTYFNYEAQPDKSGLPSDRFSAERPEGSISTLTIQRTEQRDSAMYRCASSFGVGGRETQYFGPGTRLLVL.

The CDR3 is CASSTGTLWGNEQFF. The CDR3 bases are TGTGCCAGCAGCACCGGGACCCTATGGGGCAATGAGCAGTTCTTC. This chain links TRBV5-6 with TRBJ2-1; D possibly uses TRBD1 or TRBD2 (5 bases each). Per the germline V gene, CDR1 is SGHDT and CDR2 is YYEEEE. The length of the CDR3 is 15 residues. The V and J ends lost 4 bases and 6 bases respectively, with 17 bases between them.

This clonotype was counted only a few times. The rearrangement uses TRBV15 and TRBJ1-2; D unclear. The CDR3 extends over 12 amino acids. Germline CDR1 LNHNV, CDR2 YYDKDF (reference sequence). V shed 0 bases and J shed 3 bases, with 2 bases lying between them. The CDR3 DNA reads as TGTGCCACCAGCAGAGATCACTATGGCTACACCTTC. This sequence encodes CATSRDHYGYTF.

This clonotype appeared a few times. This chain links TRBV5-1 with TRBJ1-1; D is ambiguous. Germline V gene data show CDR1 as SGHRS and CDR2 as YFSETQ. V lost 0 bases and J lost 0, with 9 bases in between. The CDR3 sequence is 15 residues long. This CDR3 is CASSLGTAMNTEAFF. CDR3 in DNA: TGCGCCAGCAGCTTGGGGACCGCGATGAACACTGAAGCTTTCTTT.

The rearrangement uses TRBV18 and TRBJ1-1, with no clear D. Per germline, CDR1 KGHSH and CDR2 LQKENI. V lost 2 bases and J lost 3, with 4 bases in between. The CDR3 is 12 residues long. The CDR3 nucleotides read TGTGCCAGCTCACCAAGGGACACTGAAGCTTTCTTT. Residues: CASSPRDTEAFF.

This clonotype has a handful of counts. The chain uses TRBV7-3 and TRBJ2-1, with D hard to call. Trimming removed 1 base at V and 8 bases at J, with 12 bases between. This CDR3 has 14 amino acids. CDR1 SGHTA and CDR2 FQGTGA come from the germline V gene. This CDR3 reads CASSLSSSSHEQFF. The CDR3 DNA is TGTGCCAGCAGCTTAAGTTCCAGCTCCCATGAGCAGTTCTTC.

The chain links TRBV12-3 or TRBV12-4 to TRBJ1-1; 7 positions match TRBD1. The CDR3 runs to 15 residues. V was pared by 4 bases and J by 4 bases, with 9 bases of the junction left unmatched. The CDR3 region has the DNA TGTGCCAGCAGTTCTCGTAGGACAGGAGCCACTGAAGCTTTCTTT. As protein: CASSSRRTGATEAFF.

The table lists this clonotype with a few counts. The chain combines TRBV20-1 with TRBJ1-6; no clear D. Between the trimmed V and J ends, which lost 2 bases and 0 bases, there was a span of 11 bases. The CDR3 has 16 residues. Germline V gives CDR1 DFQATT, CDR2 SNEGSKA (reference sequence). CDR3 residues: CSARKGPSSYNSPLHF. The CDR3 nucleotides are TGCAGTGCTAGAAAGGGTCCAAGCTCCTATAATTCACCCCTCCACTTT.

This clonotype appeared a few times. The chain employs TRBV20-1 and TRBJ2-3, with a tentative D call TRBD2 (5 bases). V dropped 5 bases and J dropped 6 bases, with 9 bases sitting between them. The CDR3 is made up of 11 amino acids. Germline CDR1 and CDR2: DFQATT and SNEGSKA (reference sequence). The chain's CDR3 is CSAELADTQYF. The CDR3 nucleotides read TGCAGTGCTGAGTTAGCGGATACGCAGTATTTT.

This clonotype was counted only a few times. The chain recombines TRBV7-3 with TRBJ2-1; the match to TRBD1 covers 8 bases. The CDR3 length is 14 residues. Germline CDR1 reads SGHTA; CDR2 reads FQGTGA. V lost 5 bases, J lost 9 bases, and 9 bases stayed unmatched. CDR3 in amino acids: CASSPRDRLSEQFF. Written as DNA, the CDR3 is TGTGCCAGCAGCCCCCGGGACAGGTTGAGTGAGCAGTTCTTC.

This clonotype appeared many times. This chain uses TRBV6-5 with TRBJ2-1, with 11 bases matching TRBD2. With V trimmed by 8 bases and J by 15 bases, 12 bases remained unmatched. The CDR3 sequence is 13 residues long. Germline CDR1 is MNHEY and CDR2 is SVGAGI. CDR3 sequence reads: CASCPLAGGEWFF. The CDR3 DNA sequence: TGTGCCAGCTGCCCGCTAGCGGGGGGCGAGTGGTTCTTC.